A single sample is the source of the 28 T cell receptor beta chains below, sequenced in a study of control samples from healthy donors and cancer patients. The table came from immunoSEQ multiplex PCR; TCRdb's copy has only in-frame clones and leaves some out. The sample consists of some 89,000 clones, more than 75% of them appearing once. What was sequenced was blood. These TCRs come from a woman aged 40 to 50 in good health.

The gene calls are TRBV3-1 (or the pseudogene TRBV3-2) and TRBJ2-1; the D is unclear. This CDR3 has 13 residues. Trimming pared 4 bases from V and 8 bases from J, leaving 12 bases between. Germline V gives CDR1 LGHDT, CDR2 YNNKEL (reference sequence). The CDR3: CASSLIRGHEQFF. The CDR3 coding sequence is TGTGCCAGCAGCCTCATTAGAGGCCATGAGCAGTTCTTC.

This chain uses TRBV10-3 with TRBJ1-1, with a tentative D call TRBD1 (5 bases). Trimming removed 0 bases from V and 4 bases from J, with 12 bases in between. The CDR3 is made up of 15 amino acids. Germline V gene sequence: CDR1 ENHRY, CDR2 SYGVKD. The CDR3 coding sequence is TGTGCCATCAGTGAGTCGACTGTGGGGGGCACTGAAGCTTTCTTT. This gives the protein CAISESTVGGTEAFF.

This chain uses TRBV10-3 with TRBJ1-2; 12 nucleotides line up with TRBD1. V lost 6 bases to trimming and J lost 2 bases; unmatched junction nucleotides: 1. Germline CDR1 is ENHRY and CDR2 is SYGVKD. The CDR3 runs 14 residues. The CDR3 loop reads CAIRGTGGNYGYTF. CDR3 DNA sequence: TGTGCCATCAGGGGGACAGGGGGCAACTATGGCTACACCTTC.

This chain joins TRBV3-1 (or the pseudogene TRBV3-2) and TRBJ1-2; tentatively, D is TRBD1 (6 bases). CDR1 LGHDT and CDR2 YNNKEL come from the germline V gene (reference sequence). The CDR3 spans 14 residues. The germline V and J ends were trimmed by 4 bases and 0 bases, with 9 bases remaining between them. CDR3 loop: CASSRTAPNYGYTF. The DNA of the CDR3 is TGTGCCAGCAGCCGGACAGCCCCTAACTATGGCTACACCTTC.

CDR3 in amino acids: CASRATGKTYGYTF. CDR3 sequence (DNA): TGTGCCAGCAGGGCGACAGGGAAAACCTATGGCTACACCTTC. V gene TRBV6-5 combines with J gene TRBJ1-2, with TRBD1 matching over 7 bases. The CDR3 loop spans 14 amino acids. V trimming: 6 bases; J trimming: 4 bases; junction bases outside the gene matches: 8. Germline values: CDR1 MNHEY, CDR2 SVGAGI.

The rearrangement links TRBV11-3 to TRBJ1-6; D gene ambiguous. Trimming took 4 bases from V and 5 from J, leaving 15 bases between them. CDR3 length: 16 residues. CDR1 SGHNT and CDR2 YENEEA come from the germline V gene. The CDR3 reads CASSSGAVSHNSPLHF. The CDR3, as DNA: TGTGCCAGCAGCTCAGGAGCGGTGTCGCATAATTCACCCCTCCACTTT.

The rearrangement joins TRBV7-9 to TRBJ1-5; D is possibly TRBD1 (5 bases). There are 12 residues in the CDR3. Germline V gene data show CDR1 as SEHNR and CDR2 as FQNEAQ (reference sequence). Trimming removed 6 bases at V and 9 bases at J, with 12 bases between. For the CDR3, the DNA is TGTGCCAGCAGTCCCTTGGGGGGGCCCCAGCATTTT. Translating gives CASSPLGGPQHF.

In this sample, this clone turned up once. The chain has TRBV6-2 or TRBV6-3 and TRBJ2-1, with a possible D match to TRBD2 (5 bases). This CDR3 is 15 amino acids long. V was trimmed by 4 bases and J by 5 bases, leaving 15 bases between them. CDR1 and CDR2 from the germline V gene are MNHEY and SVGEGT. Here the CDR3 reads CASSLTPGLNNEQFF. Written as DNA, the CDR3 is TGTGCCAGCAGTTTGACCCCCGGACTCAACAATGAGCAGTTCTTC.

The chain employs TRBV5-1 and TRBJ2-3; D may be TRBD1 or TRBD2 (6 bases each). V was cut by 6 bases and J by 0 bases, with 11 bases left in between. This CDR3 comprises 14 residues. Germline lookup yields CDR1 SGHRS and CDR2 YFSETQ. The CDR3, as DNA: TGCGCCAGCAAACTAGGGGGGAGCACAGATACGCAGTATTTT. Protein sequence: CASKLGGSTDTQYF.

The genes are TRBV18 and TRBJ1-1; D possibly corresponds to TRBD1 (5 bases). CDR3 length: 14 residues. V was shortened by 4 bases and J by 4 bases, with 13 bases between the two germline ends. Germline lookup yields CDR1 KGHSH and CDR2 LQKENI. The CDR3: CASSLGGVGTEAFF. The CDR3 region has the DNA TGTGCCAGCTCACTTGGGGGAGTGGGCACTGAAGCTTTCTTT.

V usage is TRBV6-5 and J usage is TRBJ2-7, with 8 bases that match TRBD1. CDR3 size: 15 residues. Germline assignment: CDR1 MNHEY and CDR2 SVGAGI. The V segment lost 2 bases and the J segment 0 bases; nucleotides outside the gene matches: 3. The chain's CDR3 is CASSYAQGGSYEQYF. CDR3 sequence (DNA): TGTGCCAGCAGTTACGCACAGGGGGGCTCCTACGAGCAGTACTTC.

The chain uses TRBV29-1 and TRBJ1-1, with D uncertain. The CDR3 is made up of 13 amino acids. With 8 bases removed from V and 3 bases from J, the gap between germline ends came to 16 bases. Germline V gene lookup returns CDR1 SQVTM and CDR2 ANQGSEA. In DNA, the CDR3 is TGCAGCTCCACGGGAGCTTGGGACACTGAAGCTTTCTTT. Translated, it gives CSSTGAWDTEAFF.

V gene TRBV15 combines with J gene TRBJ2-2, with D maybe TRBD1 (6 bases). The CDR3 consists of 14 residues. From germline, CDR1 is LNHNV and CDR2 YYDKDF (reference sequence). V was clipped by 5 bases and J by 5 bases, with 12 bases between them. CDR3 sequence reads: CATSAYRETGELFF. The CDR3 nucleotides read TGTGCCACCAGCGCCTACAGGGAAACCGGGGAGCTGTTTTTT.

The rearrangement links TRBV2 to TRBJ1-1, with TRBD1 matching 9 bases. Looked up from germline, CDR1 is SNHLY and CDR2 is FYNNEI. The CDR3 has 14 residues. The junction had 10 bases not matched to a gene; V was cut back by 8 bases and J by 6 bases. For the CDR3, the DNA is TGTGCCAGCTCTGGACAGGGGATAACGGCTGAAGCTTTCTTT. Translated: CASSGQGITAEAFF. The whole variable domain, remainder taken from reference TRBV2 and TRBJ1-1, is EPEVTQTPSHQVTQMGQEVILRCVPISNHLYFYWYRQILGQKVEFLVSFYNNEISEKSEIFDDQFSVERPDGSNFTLKIRSTKLEDSAMYFCASSGQGITAEAFFGQGTRLTVV.

The chain joins TRBV4-1 to TRBJ2-2; the D is unclear. The V end was cut by 1 base, the J end by 8 bases, with 11 bases between. This CDR3 has 14 amino acids. In germline, CDR1 is MGHRA, CDR2 YSYEKL. The CDR3: CASSQVPSGGELFF. In nucleotides, the CDR3 is TGCGCCAGCAGCCAAGTCCCCAGTGGTGGGGAGCTGTTTTTT.

The V and J genes are TRBV18 and TRBJ1-2; 9 bases agree with TRBD1. The V gene's germline CDR1 is KGHSH and CDR2 LQKENI. This CDR3 has 14 amino acids. V was pared by 3 bases and J by 8 bases, with 7 bases of the junction left unmatched. The CDR3, as DNA: TGTGCCAGCTCACCGCCGGGACAGGGAGAAGGCTACACCTTC. Translating it yields CASSPPGQGEGYTF.

The chain couples TRBV6-2 or TRBV6-3 to TRBJ1-1; 12 bases match TRBD1. Germline V gene lookup returns CDR1 MNHEY and CDR2 SVGEGT. This CDR3 region has 19 residues. Trimming removed 4 bases from V and 0 bases from J; junction bases left unmatched: 12. CDR3 nucleotides: TGTGCCAGCAGTTCCCGGGACAGGGGGCCGGAATCGATGAACACTGAAGCTTTCTTT. This codes for CASSSRDRGPESMNTEAFF.

The V and J genes are TRBV9 and TRBJ2-6; D ambiguous. Trimming removed 0 bases from V and 4 bases from J, with 5 bases in between. The CDR3 has 14 residues. CDR1 and CDR2 from the germline V gene are SGDLS and YYNGEE. The CDR3 reads CASSVASGANVLTF. The CDR3 DNA sequence: TGTGCCAGCAGCGTAGCCTCCGGGGCCAACGTCCTGACTTTC.

This clone was recorded once. The genes are TRBV6-1 and TRBJ2-1, with 8 bases that match TRBD1. With V trimmed by 2 bases and J by 8 bases, 5 bases remained unmatched. Looked up from germline, CDR1 is MNHNS and CDR2 is SASEGT. The CDR3 totals 14 residues. CDR3 coding DNA: TGTGCCAGCAGTGAAAGGACAGGGCCTGATGAGCAGTTCTTC. Protein sequence: CASSERTGPDEQFF.

The J gene is TRBJ2-7, the V gene TRBV4-3, with 7 bases that match TRBD1. The germline CDR1 and CDR2 sequences are LGHNA and YSLEER. This CDR3 has 15 amino acids. J was trimmed by 4 bases and V by 0 bases; bases with no gene match: 6. The CDR3 here is CASSQELETGYEQYF. CDR3 bases: TGCGCCAGCAGCCAAGAGCTAGAGACAGGGTACGAGCAGTACTTC.

The V and J genes are TRBV7-2 and TRBJ1-2; D is possibly TRBD1 (6 bases). Trimming took off 5 bases at V and 4 bases at J, with 14 bases between the two ends. This CDR3 comprises 14 residues. Looked up from germline, CDR1 is SGHTA and CDR2 is FQGNSA. CDR3 nucleotide sequence: TGTGCCAGCAGCCGCGGACAGAACCCCTATGGCTACACCTTC. Translation gives CASSRGQNPYGYTF.

CDR3 coding DNA: TGTGCCAGCAGTTTTCAGGGAGGTCAGCCCCAGCATTTT. As protein: CASSFQGGQPQHF. The rearrangement joins TRBV12-3 or TRBV12-4 to TRBJ1-5; weak D call: TRBD1 (5 bases). The CDR3 totals 13 residues. Trimming pared 3 bases from V and 6 bases from J, leaving 9 bases between.

In regard to this clone: Other DNA sequences in this sample translate to the same CDR3. V and J are TRBV19 and TRBJ2-2; TRBD2 matches 8 bases. The CDR3 sequence is 19 residues long. The germline V gene encodes CDR1 LNHDA and CDR2 SQIVND (reference sequence). The V and J ends lost 4 bases and 13 bases, in that order; junction bases with no gene match: 26. DNA of the CDR3: TGTGCCAGTAGTACAAGGCAACGAGCGGGGGCCTCTTTCGTGATAGGGCTGTTTTTT. Its translation is CASSTRQRAGASFVIGLFF.

This clone turned up a few times. The chain combines TRBV4-3 with TRBJ1-6, with D uncertain. CDR3 length: 18 amino acids. CDR1 LGHNA and CDR2 YSLEER come from the germline V gene. V lost 0 bases to trimming and J lost 2 bases, with 14 bases between them. The CDR3 sequence: CASSQDVPDLTYNSPLHF. The CDR3 region has the DNA TGCGCCAGCAGCCAAGACGTTCCAGACTTGACCTATAATTCACCCCTCCACTTT.

This chain connects TRBV4-3 to TRBJ1-1; 7 bases match TRBD1. V lost 4 bases and J lost 5; bases outside the gene matches: 7. This CDR3 contains 14 residues. Germline CDR1 is LGHNA and CDR2 is YSLEER. CDR3 region: CASSRTTGTTEAFF. The CDR3 DNA follows: TGCGCCAGCAGCCGGACGACAGGGACGACTGAAGCTTTCTTT.

The chain combines TRBV7-9 with TRBJ2-5; TRBD2 aligns across 8 bases. Germline V gene data show CDR1 as SEHNR and CDR2 as FQNEAQ (reference sequence). CDR3 length: 14 residues. J gave up 4 bases and V 5 bases, and 6 bases lay outside the gene matches. CDR3 protein: CASSPDGGGETQYF. The CDR3 bases are TGTGCCAGCAGCCCGGACGGGGGGGGAGAGACCCAGTACTTC.

The chain uses TRBV6-2 or TRBV6-3 and TRBJ2-7, with D perhaps TRBD1 or TRBD2 (5 bases each). CDR1 is MNHEY, CDR2 SVGEGT, per germline. The ends were cut back, 5 bases at V and 1 base at J, with 15 bases in the middle. This CDR3 spans 15 amino acids. As DNA, the CDR3 is TGTGCCAGCAGTACACCGGGGACGGATTCCTACGAGCAGTACTTC. Encoded protein: CASSTPGTDSYEQYF.

CDR3 loop: CASTGGNTIYF. DNA for the CDR3: TGTGCCAGCACCGGAGGAAACACCATATATTTT. This rearrangement joins TRBV6-5 to TRBJ1-3; no definite D call. This CDR3 spans 11 amino acids. The V gene's germline CDR1 is MNHEY and CDR2 SVGAGI. The ends were cut back, 7 bases at V and 4 bases at J, with 5 bases in the middle.